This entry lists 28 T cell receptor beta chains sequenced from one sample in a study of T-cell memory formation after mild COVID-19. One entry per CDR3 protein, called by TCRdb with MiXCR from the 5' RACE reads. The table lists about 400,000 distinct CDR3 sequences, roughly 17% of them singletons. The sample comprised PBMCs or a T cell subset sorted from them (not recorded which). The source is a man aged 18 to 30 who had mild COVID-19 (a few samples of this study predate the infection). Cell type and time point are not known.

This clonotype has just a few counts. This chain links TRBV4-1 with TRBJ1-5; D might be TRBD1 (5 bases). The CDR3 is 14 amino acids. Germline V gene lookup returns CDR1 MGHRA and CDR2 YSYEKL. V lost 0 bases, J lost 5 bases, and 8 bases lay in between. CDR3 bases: TGCGCCAGCAGCCAAGAATGGGGGGATCAGCCCCAGCATTTT. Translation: CASSQEWGDQPQHF.

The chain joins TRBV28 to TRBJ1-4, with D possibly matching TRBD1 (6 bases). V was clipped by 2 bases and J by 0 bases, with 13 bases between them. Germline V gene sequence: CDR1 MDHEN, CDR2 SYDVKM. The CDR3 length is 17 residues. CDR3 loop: CASSLAGTPATNEKLFF. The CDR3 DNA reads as TGTGCCAGCAGTTTAGCCGGGACACCCGCAACTAATGAAAAACTGTTTTTT.

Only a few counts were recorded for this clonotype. CDR3 nucleotide sequence: TGCAGCGTAGAGAATGCGGCCGGGGAAAAACTGTTTTTT. Translated, it gives CSVENAAGEKLFF. V usage is TRBV29-1 and J usage is TRBJ1-4; D unclear. Trimming took off 6 bases at V and 8 bases at J, with 16 bases between the two ends. This CDR3 spans 13 amino acids. Germline V gene data show CDR1 as SQVTM and CDR2 as ANQGSEA.

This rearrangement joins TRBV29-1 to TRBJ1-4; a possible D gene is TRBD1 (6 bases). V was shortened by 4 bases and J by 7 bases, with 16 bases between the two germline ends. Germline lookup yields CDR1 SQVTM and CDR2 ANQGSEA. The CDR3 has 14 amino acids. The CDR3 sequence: CSVGGVRGSEKLFF. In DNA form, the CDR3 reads TGCAGCGTTGGTGGTGTCAGGGGTAGTGAAAAACTGTTTTTT.

Here the CDR3 reads CASSVSNIQYF. The CDR3 DNA reads TGTGCCAGCAGCGTCAGTAACATTCAGTACTTC. This chain links TRBV13 with TRBJ2-4; D unclear. V gave up 5 bases and J gave up 7 bases, with 6 bases separating them. This CDR3 is built from 11 residues. Per the germline V gene, CDR1 is PRHDT and CDR2 is FYEKMQ (reference sequence).

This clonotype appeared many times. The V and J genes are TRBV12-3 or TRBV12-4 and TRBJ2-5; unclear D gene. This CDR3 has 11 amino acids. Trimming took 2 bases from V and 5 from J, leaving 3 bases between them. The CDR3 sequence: CASSLIETQYF. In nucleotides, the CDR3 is TGTGCCAGCAGTTTAATCGAGACCCAGTACTTC.

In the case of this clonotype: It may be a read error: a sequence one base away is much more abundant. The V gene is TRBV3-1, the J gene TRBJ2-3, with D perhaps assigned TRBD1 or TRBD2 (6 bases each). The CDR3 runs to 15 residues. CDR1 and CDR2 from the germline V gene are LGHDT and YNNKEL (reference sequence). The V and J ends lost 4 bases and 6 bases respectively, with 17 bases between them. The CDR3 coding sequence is TGTGCCAGCAGCCCGGGGGACATCGGAAGTGATACGCAGTATTTT. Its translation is CASSPGDIGSDTQYF.

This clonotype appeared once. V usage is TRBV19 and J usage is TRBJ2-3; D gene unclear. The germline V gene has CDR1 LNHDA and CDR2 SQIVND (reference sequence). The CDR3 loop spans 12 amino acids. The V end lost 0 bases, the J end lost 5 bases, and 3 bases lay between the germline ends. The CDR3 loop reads CASSIDRDTQYF. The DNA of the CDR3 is TGTGCCAGTAGTATAGACAGAGATACGCAGTATTTT. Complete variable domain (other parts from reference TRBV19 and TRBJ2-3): DGGITQSPKYLFRKEGQNVTLSCEQNLNHDAMYWYRQDPGQGLRLIYYSQIVNDFQKGDIAEGYSVSREKKESFPLTVTSAQKNPTAFYLCASSIDRDTQYFGPGTRLTVL.

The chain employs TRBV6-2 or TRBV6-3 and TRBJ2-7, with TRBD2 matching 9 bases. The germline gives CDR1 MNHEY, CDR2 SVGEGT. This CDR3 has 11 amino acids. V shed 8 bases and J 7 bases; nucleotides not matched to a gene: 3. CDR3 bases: TGTGCCAGCGGGACTAGCAAGGAGCAGTACTTC. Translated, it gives CASGTSKEQYF.

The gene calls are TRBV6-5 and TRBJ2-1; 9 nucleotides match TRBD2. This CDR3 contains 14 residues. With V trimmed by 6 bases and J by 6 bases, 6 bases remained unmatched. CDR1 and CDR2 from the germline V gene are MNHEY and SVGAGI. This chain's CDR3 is CASRQGGGGNEQFF. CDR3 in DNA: TGTGCCAGCAGACAAGGCGGGGGGGGCAATGAGCAGTTCTTC.

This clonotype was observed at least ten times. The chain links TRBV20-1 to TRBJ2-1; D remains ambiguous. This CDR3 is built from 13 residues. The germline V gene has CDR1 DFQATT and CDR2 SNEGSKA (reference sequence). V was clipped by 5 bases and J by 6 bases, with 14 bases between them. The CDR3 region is CSAHHSLRNEQFF. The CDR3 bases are TGCAGTGCTCACCATTCCCTCCGCAATGAGCAGTTCTTC.

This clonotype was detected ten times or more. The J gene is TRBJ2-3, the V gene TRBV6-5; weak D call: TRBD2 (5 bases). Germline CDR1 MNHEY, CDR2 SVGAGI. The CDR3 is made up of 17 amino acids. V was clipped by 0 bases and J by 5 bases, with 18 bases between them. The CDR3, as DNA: TGTGCCAGCAGTTACTCGACCCGGACTGGAGGTCTAGATACGCAGTATTTT. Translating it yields CASSYSTRTGGLDTQYF.

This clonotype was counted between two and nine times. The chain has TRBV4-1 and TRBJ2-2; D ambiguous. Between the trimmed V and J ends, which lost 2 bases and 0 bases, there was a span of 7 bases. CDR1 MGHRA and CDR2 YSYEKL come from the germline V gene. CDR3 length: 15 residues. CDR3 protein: CASSQRLSNTGELFF. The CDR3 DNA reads TGCGCCAGCAGCCAACGACTTTCGAACACCGGGGAGCTGTTTTTT.

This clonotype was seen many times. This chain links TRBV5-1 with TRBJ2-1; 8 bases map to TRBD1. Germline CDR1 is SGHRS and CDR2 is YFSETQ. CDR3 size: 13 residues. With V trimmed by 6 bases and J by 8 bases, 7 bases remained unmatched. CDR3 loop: CASMGTGPHEQFF. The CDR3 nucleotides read TGCGCCAGCATGGGGACAGGCCCCCATGAGCAGTTCTTC. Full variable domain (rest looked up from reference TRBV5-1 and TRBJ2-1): KAGVTQTPRYLIKTRGQQVTLSCSPISGHRSVSWYQQTPGQGLQFLFEYFSETQRNKGNFPGRFSGRQFSNSRSEMNVSTLELGDSALYLCASMGTGPHEQFFGPGTRLTVL.

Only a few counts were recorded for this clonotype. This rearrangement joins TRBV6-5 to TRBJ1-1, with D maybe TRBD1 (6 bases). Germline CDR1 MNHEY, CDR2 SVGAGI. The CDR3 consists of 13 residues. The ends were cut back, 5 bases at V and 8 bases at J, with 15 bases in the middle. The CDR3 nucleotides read TGTGCCAGCAGTAACCCCTGGCAGGGGGAAGCTTTCTTT. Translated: CASSNPWQGEAFF.

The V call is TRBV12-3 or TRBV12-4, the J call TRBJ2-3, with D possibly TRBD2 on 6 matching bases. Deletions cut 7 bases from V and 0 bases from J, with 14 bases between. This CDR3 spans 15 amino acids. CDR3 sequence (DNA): TGTGCCAGCACTCCCCGGGGGTCTAGCACAGATACGCAGTATTTT. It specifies CASTPRGSSTDTQYF.

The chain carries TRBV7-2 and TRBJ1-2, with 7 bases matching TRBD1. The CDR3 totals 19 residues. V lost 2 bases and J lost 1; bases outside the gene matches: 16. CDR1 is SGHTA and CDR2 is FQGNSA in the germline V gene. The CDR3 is CASSLWFRQGGYRNYGYTF. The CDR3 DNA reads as TGTGCCAGCAGCTTATGGTTCCGGCAGGGGGGATACCGTAACTATGGCTACACCTTC.

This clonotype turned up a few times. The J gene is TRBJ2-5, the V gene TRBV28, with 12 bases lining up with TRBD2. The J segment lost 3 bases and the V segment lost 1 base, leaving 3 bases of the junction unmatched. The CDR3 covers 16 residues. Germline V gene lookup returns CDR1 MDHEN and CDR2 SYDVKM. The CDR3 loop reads CASSLSASGGEETQYF. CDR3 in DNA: TGTGCCAGCAGTTTATCTGCTAGCGGGGGGGAAGAGACCCAGTACTTC.

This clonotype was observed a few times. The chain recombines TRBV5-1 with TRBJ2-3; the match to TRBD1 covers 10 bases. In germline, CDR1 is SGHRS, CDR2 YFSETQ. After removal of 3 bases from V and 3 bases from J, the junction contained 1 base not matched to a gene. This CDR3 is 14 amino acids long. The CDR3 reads CASSSDRGTDTQYF. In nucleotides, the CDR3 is TGCGCCAGCAGCTCGGACAGGGGGACAGATACGCAGTATTTT.

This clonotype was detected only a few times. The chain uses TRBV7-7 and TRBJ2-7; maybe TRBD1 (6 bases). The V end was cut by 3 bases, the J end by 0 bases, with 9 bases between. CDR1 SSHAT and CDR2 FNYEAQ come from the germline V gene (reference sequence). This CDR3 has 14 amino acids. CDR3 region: CASSFDRNSYEQYF. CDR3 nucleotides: TGTGCCAGCAGCTTCGACAGGAACTCCTACGAGCAGTACTTC.

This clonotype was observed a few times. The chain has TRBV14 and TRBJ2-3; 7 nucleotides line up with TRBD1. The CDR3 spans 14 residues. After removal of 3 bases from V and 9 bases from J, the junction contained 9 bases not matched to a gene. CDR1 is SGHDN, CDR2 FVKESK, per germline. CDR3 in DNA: TGTGCCAGCAGCCAGGGCCTAAACAGGGGCACGCAGTATTTT. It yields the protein CASSQGLNRGTQYF.

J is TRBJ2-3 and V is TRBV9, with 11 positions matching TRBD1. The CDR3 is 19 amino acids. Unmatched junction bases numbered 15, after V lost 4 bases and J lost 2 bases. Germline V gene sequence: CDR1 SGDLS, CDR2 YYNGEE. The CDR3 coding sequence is TGTGCCAGCAGCTCCCGGGACAGGGGGAGGCGGCTTCTCACAGATACGCAGTATTTT. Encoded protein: CASSSRDRGRRLLTDTQYF.

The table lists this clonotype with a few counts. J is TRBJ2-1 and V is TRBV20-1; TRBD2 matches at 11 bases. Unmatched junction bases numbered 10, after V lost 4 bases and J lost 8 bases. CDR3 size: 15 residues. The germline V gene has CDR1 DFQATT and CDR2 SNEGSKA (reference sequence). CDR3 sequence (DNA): TGCAGTGCTAAGACCGGGACTAGCGGTTTTTATGAGCAGTTCTTC. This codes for CSAKTGTSGFYEQFF.

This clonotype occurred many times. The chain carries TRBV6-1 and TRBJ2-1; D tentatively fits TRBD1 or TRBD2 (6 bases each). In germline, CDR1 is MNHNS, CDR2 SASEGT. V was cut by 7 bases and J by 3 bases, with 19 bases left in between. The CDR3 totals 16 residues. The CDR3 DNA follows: TGTGCCAGCACCGAAAGGGGGGAGACTGACTACAATGAGCAGTTCTTC. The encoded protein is CASTERGETDYNEQFF.

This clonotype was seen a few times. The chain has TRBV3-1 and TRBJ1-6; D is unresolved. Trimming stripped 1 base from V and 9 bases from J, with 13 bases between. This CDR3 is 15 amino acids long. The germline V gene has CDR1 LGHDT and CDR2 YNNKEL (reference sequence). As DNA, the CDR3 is TGTGCCAGCAGCCAAGTCGGAGGCGTCGGTTCACCCCTCCACTTT. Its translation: CASSQVGGVGSPLHF.

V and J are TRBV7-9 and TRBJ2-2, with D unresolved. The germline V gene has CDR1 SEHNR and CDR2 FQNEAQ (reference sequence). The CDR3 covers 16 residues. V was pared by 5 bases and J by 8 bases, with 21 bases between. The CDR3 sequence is CASSLNRPLAGGELFF. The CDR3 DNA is TGTGCCAGCAGCCTTAATCGCCCCCTCGCCGGAGGGGAGCTGTTTTTT.

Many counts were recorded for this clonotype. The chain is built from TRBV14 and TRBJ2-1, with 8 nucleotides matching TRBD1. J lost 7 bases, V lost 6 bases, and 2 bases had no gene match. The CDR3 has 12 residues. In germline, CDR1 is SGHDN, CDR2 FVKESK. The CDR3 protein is CASSRQGNEQFF. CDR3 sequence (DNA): TGTGCCAGCAGTCGACAGGGGAATGAGCAGTTCTTC.

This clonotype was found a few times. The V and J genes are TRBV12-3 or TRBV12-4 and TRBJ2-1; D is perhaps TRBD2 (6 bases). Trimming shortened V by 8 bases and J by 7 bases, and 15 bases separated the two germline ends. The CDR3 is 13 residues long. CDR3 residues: CASADPGGNEQFF. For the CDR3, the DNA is TGTGCCAGCGCCGACCCTGGAGGGAATGAGCAGTTCTTC.